This is a list of T cell receptor beta chains from one sample in a study of Ad26.COV2.S vaccination and SARS-CoV-2 variants. The assay was immunoSEQ multiplex PCR, and TCRdb's table has in-frame clones only and misses some. The repertoire holds just over 350,000 clones, about 91% seen once, with 3.9% in the top ten. The sample was peripheral blood, taken after recovery from COVID-19. The receptors originated from a human donor who had recovered from COVID-19. Both conserved end residues are trimmed from each CDR3.

V	J	CDR3
TRBV3-1/TRBV3-2	TRBJ2-2	ASSQERQVIGELF
TRBV7-9	TRBJ2-7	ASSLGSTGGSYEQY
TRBV2	TRBJ2-3	AITSGGRPDTQY
TRBV9	TRBJ2-1	ASSVGEKRDNEQF
TRBV25-1	TRBJ1-4	ASSEEGTGVEKLF
TRBV2	TRBJ2-7	ASWSGASYEQY
TRBV19	TRBJ1-1	ASGAFYIGTHPNTEAF
TRBV20-1	TRBJ1-3	SAWGDTIY
TRBV9	TRBJ1-2	ASSALGGVRGPYGYT
TRBV29-1	TRBJ2-2	SDQGNTGELF
TRBV11-2	TRBJ2-1	ASSRPSSYNEQF
TRBV5-5	TRBJ2-7	ASSRDAYEQY
TRBV5-4	TRBJ1-1	ASSPVPGQGFEGF
TRBV6-5	TRBJ2-7	ASSYATTFYEQY
TRBV7-2	TRBJ1-2	ASSKETGIYGYT
TRBV4-1	TRBJ1-2	ASSQDPWIYGYT
TRBV24-1	TRBJ2-3	ATSDRGGTDTQY
TRBV12-3/TRBV12-4	TRBJ2-7	ASSYPSNHEQY
TRBV6-2/TRBV6-3	TRBJ2-7	ASSYSGAGYEQY
TRBV18	TRBJ1-1	ASSRGKDTEAF
TRBV2	TRBJ1-1	ASSEVGSTEAF
TRBV6-5	TRBJ2-7	ASSYSRGGYEQY
TRBV21-1	TRBJ2-1	ASSYNEQF
TRBV29-1	TRBJ2-5	SVGETQY
TRBV2	TRBJ1-6	ASSEPESSYNSPLH
TRBV12-5	TRBJ1-1	ASGLLNREAF
TRBV28	TRBJ1-5	ASSPHTGIGNQPQH
TRBV6-5	TRBJ2-7	ASTHPTGPGREQY
TRBV27	TRBJ2-2	ASSPSRTGNTGELF
TRBV12-3/TRBV12-4	TRBJ1-5	ASSSLAQPQH
TRBV24-1	TRBJ2-2	ATSDRTGELF
TRBV7-2	TRBJ1-1	ASSLGGINTEAF
TRBV4-1	TRBJ1-2	ASSHKINYGYT
TRBV7-2	TRBJ2-2	ASSVDVTGELF
TRBV13	TRBJ1-2	ASSLQAEGYT
TRBV5-1	TRBJ1-1	ASSSGDRVTEAF